This T cell receptor beta chain came from a study of CD8+CD57+ T cells in acquired aplastic anemia. For CDR3 and TCR beta VDJ profiling, genomic DNA was the template used. TCRdb redid the calling of the reads with MiXCR, one entry per CDR3 protein. The sample consists of about 68,000 distinct CDR3 sequences, 45% to 60% of them appearing once. Germline CDR1 and CDR2: SGHRS and YFSETQ. The CDR3 covers 15 residues. Trimming took 4 bases from V and 5 from J; bases not matched to a gene: 9. This clonotype was recorded at least ten times. Sequencing input: sorted CD4+, CD8+, or CD8+CD57+ T cells (not recorded which) from PBMCs. The chain employs TRBV5-1 and TRBJ2-7, with 10 bases matching TRBD1. The origin of this receptor is a human donor in good health, serving as a control. The DNA for the CDR3 is TGCGCCAGCAGCCCCAACGACAGGGGGCGTAACGAGCAGTACTTC. This translates into CASSPNDRGRNEQYF.